The rows below give T cell receptor beta chains drawn from one sample of a study of CD8 T cells in Susac syndrome. MiXCR, applied by TCRdb to the immunoSEQ multiplex PCR reads, yields one record per CDR3 protein. Of 150,000 to 190,000 distinct CDR3 sequences in the sample, about 95% are singletons; the top ten hold approximately 0.15%. Sequenced material: CD4+ T cells from PBMCs. Receptor source: a human donor with Susac syndrome. The CDR3 runs from the conserved cysteine through the conserved F or W. A D gene is named only where the DNA matches it firmly. Size is omitted from some rows. Given values are once, few, many or a class for expanded clones.

TGCAGTGGGCAGGGGCCAACCTCCGTGGAGACCCAGTACTTC | CSGQGPTSVETQYF | NA | TRBV20-1 | NA | 14 | TRBJ2-5
TGTGCCAGCAGTGAATCGGGGAGAGGGAGGAATGGCTACACCTTC | CASSESGRGRNGYTF | NA | TRBV25-1 | NA | 15 | TRBJ1-2
TGTGCCAGCTCACCACTTGCGGGACAGGGCTACGAGCAGTACTTC | CASSPLAGQGYEQYF | NA | TRBV18 | TRBD1 | 15 | TRBJ2-7
TGCAGCGTTGAGACAGGGATTAATTCACCCCTCCACTTT | CSVETGINSPLHF | NA | TRBV29-1 | TRBD1 | 13 | TRBJ1-6
TGTGCCAGCAGCGGGGGACAGGGACTTTTACAGAGCTCCTACGAGCAGTACTTC | CASSGGQGLLQSSYEQYF | NA | TRBV13 | TRBD1 | 18 | TRBJ2-7
TGTGCCAGCAGCGGGAGGGGTTCATCCTACGAGCAGTACTTC | CASSGRGSSYEQYF | few | TRBV9 | NA | 14 | TRBJ2-7
TGCAGTGCCAGGGGAAGCGGTGTAGAGACCCAGTACTTC | CSARGSGVETQYF | NA | TRBV20-1 | NA | 13 | TRBJ2-5
TGCGCCAGCAGCCCCGACGGGGCGGCATACAATGAGCAGTTCTTC | CASSPDGAAYNEQFF | NA | TRBV5-1 | NA | 15 | TRBJ2-1
TGTGCCAGCTCACTCGTCCCCGCTGGGGGGCAAGAGACCCAGTACTTC | CASSLVPAGGQETQYF | NA | TRBV18 | NA | 16 | TRBJ2-5
TGCAGCATTAGGGAGGTTGAGCAGTTCTTC | CSIREVEQFF | NA | TRBV29-1 | NA | 10 | TRBJ2-1
TGTGCCAGCAGGGGAACCTACGAGCAGTACTTC | CASRGTYEQYF | NA | TRBV3-1 | NA | 11 | TRBJ2-7
TGTGCCAGTAGTATTGGCGTGGTGATAGATCAGCCCCAGCATTTT | CASSIGVVIDQPQHF | once | TRBV19 | NA | 15 | TRBJ1-5
TGTGCCAGCACCGGCGGCTCGGGATCACCCCTCCACTTT | CASTGGSGSPLHF | NA | TRBV3-1 | NA | 13 | TRBJ1-6
TGTGCCAGCAGCTTGGGACATCACAATGAGCAGTTCTTC | CASSLGHHNEQFF | NA | TRBV5-4 | NA | 13 | TRBJ2-1
TGTGCCAGCAGCTTAGACAGGGCTGGGGCCAACGTCCTGACTTTC | CASSLDRAGANVLTF | few | TRBV11-2 | NA | 15 | TRBJ2-6
TGTGCCAGCAGCCCCGGAGGGGATTCCTACGAGCAGTACTTC | CASSPGGDSYEQYF | NA | TRBV5-4 | NA | 14 | TRBJ2-7
TGTGCCAGCAGTTTTCTGGGGGGAAAAGAGACCCAGTACTTC | CASSFLGGKETQYF | NA | TRBV12-3/TRBV12-4 | NA | 14 | TRBJ2-5
TGTGCCAGCAGCTTGGCGGGGGGGCGGGAAGAGACCCAGTACTTC | CASSLAGGREETQYF | NA | TRBV5-4 | TRBD2 | 15 | TRBJ2-5
TGCAGTGCTAGAGGGACAGGGGGCAATCAGCCCCAGCATTTT | CSARGTGGNQPQHF | NA | TRBV20-1 | TRBD1 | 14 | TRBJ1-5
TGTGCCAGCAGCCAGGTGGACAGGGGGTACGAGCAGTACTTC | CASSQVDRGYEQYF | once | TRBV3-1 | TRBD1 | 14 | TRBJ2-7
TGTGCCAGCAGTCCCCTGCGGGGGGGGGAGACCCAGTACTTC | CASSPLRGGETQYF | NA | TRBV25-1 | TRBD2 | 14 | TRBJ2-5
TGTGCCAGCAGCCAAGATCGACTCCTCTACGAGCAGTACTTC | CASSQDRLLYEQYF | NA | TRBV3-1 | NA | 14 | TRBJ2-7
TGCAGCGTTGTCCTAGTAAACGAGCAGTACTTC | CSVVLVNEQYF | NA | TRBV29-1 | NA | 11 | TRBJ2-7
TGCGCCAGCAGCTTAAGAGTGGACCCGAACACTGAAGCTTTCTTT | CASSLRVDPNTEAFF | NA | TRBV5-1 | NA | 15 | TRBJ1-1
TGTGCCAGCAGCCCCCGGGGAGGCGAAGAGACCCAGTACTTC | CASSPRGGEETQYF | NA | TRBV7-9 | NA | 14 | TRBJ2-5
TGCAGTGCTATATCCGCAGTCTCTGGCTACACCTTC | CSAISAVSGYTF | NA | TRBV20-1 | NA | 12 | TRBJ1-2
TGTGCCAGCAGCTACGGCTGGGAGCAGTACTTC | CASSYGWEQYF | NA | TRBV11-2 | NA | 11 | TRBJ2-7
TGTGCCAGCAGCTTGGTAGGGGTGAACACCGGGGAGCTGTTTTTT | CASSLVGVNTGELFF | few | TRBV5-4 | NA | 15 | TRBJ2-2
TGTGCCACCAGCAGAGTTGGGGCTCCCCTCCACTTT | CATSRVGAPLHF | once | TRBV15 | NA | 12 | TRBJ1-6
TGTGCCAGCAGCCTACTGGACAGTCACCAAGAGACCCAGTACTTC | CASSLLDSHQETQYF | NA | TRBV14 | NA | 15 | TRBJ2-5
TGCGCCAGCAGCCAAGGTACGGGAAACATTCAGTACTTC | CASSQGTGNIQYF | once | TRBV4-3 | NA | 13 | TRBJ2-4
TGTGCCAGCAGCCAAGTAGCGGGGGGGCTCGAGACGACCTACAATGAGCAGTTCTTC | CASSQVAGGLETTYNEQFF | NA | TRBV3-1 | TRBD2 | 19 | TRBJ2-1
TGTGCCATCAGTCAGAGGACCCCTGGGGCCAACGTCCTGACTTTC | CAISQRTPGANVLTF | NA | TRBV10-3 | NA | 15 | TRBJ2-6
TGCAGCGTTGCTAGGGACTTAGCGTTCTTC | CSVARDLAFF | NA | TRBV29-1 | NA | 10 | TRBJ2-1
TGTGCCAGCGGGTCAGCGAGCTCTGGGGCCAACGTCCTGACTTTC | CASGSASSGANVLTF | once | TRBV7-3 | NA | 15 | TRBJ2-6
TGTGCCACCGCGCGGGGGGGGAGCACAGATACGCAGTATTTT | CATARGGSTDTQYF | NA | TRBV15 | TRBD2 | 14 | TRBJ2-3
TGCAGTGCTAGGCCCCCCGTCTATGGCTACACCTTC | CSARPPVYGYTF | NA | TRBV20-1 | NA | 12 | TRBJ1-2
TGTGCCAGCAGTTCCCTAGGACAGGCCGACAATGAGCAGTTCTTC | CASSSLGQADNEQFF | NA | TRBV27 | TRBD1 | 15 | TRBJ2-1
TGTGCCAGCACTAGGGACAGCAATGAGCAGTTCTTC | CASTRDSNEQFF | NA | TRBV2 | TRBD1 | 12 | TRBJ2-1
TGCAGCGTCAAAGACCGGGGAAGAACTGAAGCTTTCTTT | CSVKDRGRTEAFF | NA | TRBV29-1 | NA | 13 | TRBJ1-1
TGCAGTGCTATTATGGGGACTGGCCTTCAGAGGTATTTT | CSAIMGTGLQRYF | NA | TRBV20-1 | NA | 13 | TRBJ2-3
TGTGCCAGCAGTGATAGCAGGAGAACCTACGAGCAGTACTTC | CASSDSRRTYEQYF | NA | TRBV2 | NA | 14 | TRBJ2-7
TGTGCCAGCAGTGCCACTGGACAGAGAGCCGAGCAGTACTTC | CASSATGQRAEQYF | NA | TRBV6-6 | NA | 14 | TRBJ2-7